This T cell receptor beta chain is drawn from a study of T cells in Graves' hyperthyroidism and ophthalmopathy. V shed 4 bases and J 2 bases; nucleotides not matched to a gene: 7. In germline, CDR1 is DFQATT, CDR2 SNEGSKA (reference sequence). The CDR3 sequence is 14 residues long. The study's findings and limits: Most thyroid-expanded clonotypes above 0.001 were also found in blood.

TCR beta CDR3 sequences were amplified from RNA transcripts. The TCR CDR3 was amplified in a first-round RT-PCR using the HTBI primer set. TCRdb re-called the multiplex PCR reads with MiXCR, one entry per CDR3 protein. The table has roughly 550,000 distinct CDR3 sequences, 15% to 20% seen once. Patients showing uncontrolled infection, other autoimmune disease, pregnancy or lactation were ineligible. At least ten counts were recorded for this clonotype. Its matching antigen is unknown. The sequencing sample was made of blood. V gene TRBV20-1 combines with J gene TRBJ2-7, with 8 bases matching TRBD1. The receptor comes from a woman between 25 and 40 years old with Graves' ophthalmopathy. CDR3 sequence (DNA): TGCAGTGCTATCCAGGGGGCGGTTGCCTACGAGCAGTACTTC. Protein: CSAIQGAVAYEQYF.